The 21 T cell receptor beta chains given below trace back to one sample, sequenced in a study of molecular identifiers for immune sequencing clone quantification. TCRdb recomputed calls from the PCR reads with MiXCR, one row per CDR3 protein. The repertoire holds about 65,000 distinct CDR3 sequences, with about a fifth as singletons. Sequencing was done on a sample of naive CD8+ T cells from blood, with Jurkat cell RNA spiked in. Subset described: FACS-sorted CD8+CD4-CCR7+CD45RA+ naive T cells. The source is a human donor in good health. Some libraries in this study had Jurkat cell RNA spiked in.

This clonotype was seen many times. This chain joins TRBV29-1 and TRBJ2-4; no clear D gene. The CDR3 sequence is 13 residues long. The germline V gene has CDR1 SQVTM and CDR2 ANQGSEA. Trimming removed 7 bases from V and 3 bases from J, with 13 bases in between. CDR3 region: CSALLGNKNIQYF. Written as DNA, the CDR3 is TGCAGCGCGCTATTGGGTAACAAAAACATTCAGTACTTC.

This clonotype has at least ten counts. The chain joins TRBV7-9 to TRBJ2-7; perhaps D is TRBD1 or TRBD2 (5 bases each). CDR1 and CDR2 (germline): SEHNR, FQNEAQ (reference sequence). V shed 1 base and J shed 6 bases, with 19 bases lying between them. The CDR3 is 16 amino acids. CDR3 loop: CASSLVDWDPQAEQYF. The CDR3 nucleotides read TGTGCCAGCAGCTTAGTTGATTGGGACCCGCAGGCCGAGCAGTACTTC.

As to this clonotype: With a much larger clone just one base away, this may be a read error. This rearrangement joins TRBV7-9 to TRBJ1-5; D is unresolved. From germline, CDR1 is SEHNR and CDR2 FQNEAQ (reference sequence). CDR3 length equals 12 residues. The CDR3 coding sequence is TGTGCCAGCGGCTTAGGCAGTCGGCCCCAGCATTTT. It yields the protein CASGLGSRPQHF.

This clonotype was observed at least ten times. V usage is TRBV23-1 and J usage is TRBJ2-5; D gene ambiguous. TRBV23-1 is classed as an ORF, of uncertain function. The CDR3 runs to 14 residues. V was cut by 3 bases and J by 7 bases, with 15 bases left in between. The CDR3 region has the DNA TGCGCCAGCAGTCAGGGGATGGTTTATGTGACCCAGTACTTC. It codes for CASSQGMVYVTQYF.

This clonotype was observed many times. The chain employs TRBV3-1 and TRBJ2-5, with D unclear. Germline values: CDR1 LGHDT, CDR2 YNNKEL (reference sequence). V lost 5 bases and J 5 bases, leaving 15 bases between the germline ends. The CDR3 sequence is 14 residues long. The CDR3 nucleotides read TGTGCCAGCAGCTCCCAAGTGGCGATCGAGACCCAGTACTTC. Amino acid sequence: CASSSQVAIETQYF.

The genes are TRBV7-2 and TRBJ1-6; D gene ambiguous. Germline values: CDR1 SGHTA, CDR2 FQGNSA. Trimming shortened V by 4 bases and J by 0 bases, and 10 bases separated the two germline ends. The CDR3 is 16 residues long. The CDR3 DNA reads TGTGCCAGCAGCTCCCCCTCGAGCTCCTATAATTCACCCCTCCACTTT. Residues: CASSSPSSSYNSPLHF.

The rearrangement joins TRBV11-2 to TRBJ2-1, with D possibly TRBD1 on 7 matching bases. The CDR3 is made up of 16 amino acids. V shed 0 bases and J shed 12 bases, with 21 bases lying between them. Germline V gene sequence: CDR1 SGHAT, CDR2 FQNNGV. DNA of the CDR3: TGTGCCAGCAGCTTAGATTGGGCAGGGGGGTTCTATGGGCAGTTCTTC. Its protein is CASSLDWAGGFYGQFF.

This sequence joins TRBV12-5 and TRBJ2-4; D is unresolved. Germline CDR1 LGHNT, CDR2 FRNRAP. This CDR3 has 16 amino acids. CDR3 in DNA: TGTTCTTGTGGTTTGTTTCTAGGGCTAGCCAAAAACATTCAGTACTTC. Translating gives CSCGLFLGLAKNIQYF.

Note on this clonotype: A much more abundant neighbour one base away suggests this may be a read error. The chain employs TRBV6-1 and TRBJ1-1, with 9 bases that match TRBD1. Germline V gene lookup returns CDR1 MNHNS and CDR2 SASEGT. The CDR3 consists of 16 residues. Germline trimming cut 4 bases from V and 4 bases from J; bases unmatched to any gene: 10. The CDR3: CASSVGQGLVATEAFF. For the CDR3, the DNA is TGTGCCAGCAGTGTCGGACAGGGGCTTGTGGCCACTGAAGCTTTCTTT.

This clonotype was observed many times. The V gene is TRBV28, the J gene TRBJ1-2, with D maybe TRBD1 (6 bases). The CDR3 length is 12 residues. Germline V gene lookup returns CDR1 MDHEN and CDR2 SYDVKM. V was pared by 4 bases and J by 6 bases, with 9 bases between. The CDR3 loop is CASSSRGHGYTF. The CDR3 nucleotides are TGTGCCAGCAGTTCCAGGGGACATGGCTACACCTTC.

This clonotype was counted ten times or more. The chain carries TRBV29-1 and TRBJ1-3; D call uncertain. The CDR3 has 13 amino acids. From germline, CDR1 is SQVTM and CDR2 ANQGSEA. CDR3 DNA: TGCTTCAGCGGACCCCTTTCCGGGGACACCATATATTTT. It is translated as CFSGPLSGDTIYF. The full variable domain, with the rest looked up from reference TRBV29-1 and TRBJ1-3, is SAVISQKPSRDICQRGTSLTIQCQVDSQVTMMFWYRQQPGQSLTLIATANQGSEATYESGFVIDKFPISRPNLTFSTLTVSNMSPEDSSIYLCFSGPLSGDTIYFGEGSWLTVV.

For this clonotype: A read error is possible here, since a much larger clone lies one base away. CDR3 protein: CASSILSEGSYYGYTF. The CDR3 bases are TGTGCCAGCAGCATATTGTCGGAGGGGTCCTACTATGGCTACACCTTC. This chain joins TRBV7-9 and TRBJ1-2, with D perhaps matching TRBD1 (5 bases). In germline, CDR1 is SEHNR, CDR2 FQNEAQ (reference sequence). The CDR3 contains 16 residues. Trimming left V 5 bases short and J 3 bases short, with 19 bases between. Using reference TRBV7-9 and TRBJ1-2 for the parts outside the CDR3, the full variable domain is DTGVSQNPRHKITKRGQNVTFRCDPISEHNRLYWYRQTLGQGPEFLTYFQNEAQLEKSRLLSDRFSAERPKGSFSTLEIQRTEQGDSAMYLCASSILSEGSYYGYTFGSGTRLTVV.

At least ten counts were recorded for this clonotype. The J gene is TRBJ2-1, the V gene TRBV7-2; no reliable D call. The CDR3 runs to 12 residues. The germline gives CDR1 SGHTA, CDR2 FQGNSA. V gave up 1 base and J gave up 8 bases, with 6 bases separating them. CDR3 region: CASSLGYDEQFF. The DNA of the CDR3 is TGTGCCAGCAGCTTAGGTTATGATGAGCAGTTCTTC.

A few counts support this clonotype. The chain joins TRBV6-2 or TRBV6-3 to TRBJ2-2; no firm D call. Germline lookup yields CDR1 MNHEY and CDR2 SVGEGT. The germline V and J ends were trimmed by 5 bases and 6 bases, with 19 bases remaining between them. The CDR3 has 16 residues. CDR3 protein: CASSQYAGVAPGELFF. CDR3 coding DNA: TGTGCCAGCAGTCAATACGCAGGAGTCGCGCCCGGGGAGCTGTTTTTT.

This clonotype was observed at least ten times. The CDR3 sequence: CASSPRQSKTNEKLFF. The CDR3 DNA is TGCGCCAGCAGCCCACGACAGTCCAAGACGAATGAAAAACTGTTTTTT. The chain employs TRBV4-1 and TRBJ1-4, with D possibly TRBD1 on 5 matching bases. Germline V CDR1 and CDR2: MGHRA, YSYEKL. Trimming shortened V by 4 bases and J by 5 bases, and 17 bases separated the two germline ends. This CDR3 has 16 amino acids.

Concerning this clonotype itself: A read error may be the cause here, since a much bigger clone is one base away. The conserved phenylalanine or tryptophan normally closing the CDR3 is absent here, so this likely arose from a read error. V is TRBV6-6 and J is TRBJ2-5, with 11 bases that match TRBD2. The CDR3 length is 15 residues. Germline loops: CDR1 MNHNY, CDR2 SVGAGI (reference sequence). Trimming took 0 bases from V and 4 from J; bases not matched to a gene: 1. For the CDR3, the DNA is TGTGCCAGCAGTTACTCGCTAGCGGGAGGAGAGACCCAGTACTAC. Its translation is CASSYSLAGGETQYY.

A remark on this clonotype: This may arise from a read error, as a much more abundant clone is one base away. The gene calls are TRBV12-3 or TRBV12-4 and TRBJ2-7, with a possible D match to TRBD2 (5 bases). The CDR3 runs to 13 residues. The DNA for the CDR3 is TGTGCCGGCAGTTCCGGGGAAGCCTACGAGCAGTACTTC. It specifies CAGSSGEAYEQYF.

The sample holds many counts of this clonotype. This chain joins TRBV12-3 or TRBV12-4 and TRBJ1-4; TRBD1 matches at 11 bases. With 8 bases clipped from V and 6 bases from J, the junction kept 8 bases outside the gene matches. The CDR3 runs 15 residues. The CDR3 reads CASLGQGENHEKLFF. DNA of the CDR3: TGTGCCAGCCTGGGACAGGGGGAGAACCATGAAAAACTGTTTTTT.

This clonotype was picked up many times. V gene TRBV7-8 combines with J gene TRBJ1-1; TRBD1 matches at 7 bases. The CDR3 totals 14 residues. Germline loops: CDR1 SGHVS, CDR2 FQNEAQ. The trim removed 2 bases at V and 4 bases at J, leaving 4 bases unmatched. The CDR3 sequence: CASSLSGGGTEAFF. The CDR3 DNA is TGTGCCAGCAGCTTATCAGGGGGGGGCACTGAAGCTTTCTTT.

This clonotype was observed at least ten times. V gene TRBV27 combines with J gene TRBJ1-1; D unresolved. With 5 bases removed from V and 4 bases from J, the gap between germline ends came to 8 bases. Germline CDR1 and CDR2: MNHEY and SMNVEV (reference sequence). This CDR3 is 12 amino acids long. The CDR3 nucleotides are TGTGCCAGCAGTAGCGGCCGCACTGAAGCTTTCTTT. This gives the protein CASSSGRTEAFF.

This clonotype was found many times. The chain has TRBV28 and TRBJ1-6; TRBD1 aligns across 8 bases. The CDR3 extends over 18 amino acids. The germline gives CDR1 MDHEN, CDR2 SYDVKM. V lost 6 bases to trimming and J lost 0 bases; unmatched junction nucleotides: 10. CDR3 nucleotides: TGTGCCAGCAGCCTCTTTGACAGGGGAGGCTCCTATAATTCACCCCTCCACTTT. As protein: CASSLFDRGGSYNSPLHF.